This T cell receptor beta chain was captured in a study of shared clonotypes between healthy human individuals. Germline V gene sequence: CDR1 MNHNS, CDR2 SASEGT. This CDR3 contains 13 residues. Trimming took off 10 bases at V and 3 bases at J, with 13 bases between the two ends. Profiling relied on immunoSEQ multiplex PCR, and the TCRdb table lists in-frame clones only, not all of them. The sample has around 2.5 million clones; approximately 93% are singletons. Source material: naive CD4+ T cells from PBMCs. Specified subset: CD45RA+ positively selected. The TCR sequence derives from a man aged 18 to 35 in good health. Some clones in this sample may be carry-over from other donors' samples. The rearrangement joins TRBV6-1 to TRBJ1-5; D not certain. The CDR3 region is CAISTLTNQPQHF. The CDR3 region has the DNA TGTGCCATCTCGACACTTACCAATCAGCCCCAGCATTTT.